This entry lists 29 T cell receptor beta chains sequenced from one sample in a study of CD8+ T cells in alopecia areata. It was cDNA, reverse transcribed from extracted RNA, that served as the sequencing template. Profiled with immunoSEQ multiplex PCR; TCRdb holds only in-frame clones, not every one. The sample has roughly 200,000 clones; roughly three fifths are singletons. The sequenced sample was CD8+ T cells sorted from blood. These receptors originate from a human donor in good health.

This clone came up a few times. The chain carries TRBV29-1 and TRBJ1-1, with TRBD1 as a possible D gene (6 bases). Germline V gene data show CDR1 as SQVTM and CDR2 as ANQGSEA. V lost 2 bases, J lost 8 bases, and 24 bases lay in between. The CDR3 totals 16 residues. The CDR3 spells CSVEPGSGGLGWEAFF. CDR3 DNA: TGCAGCGTTGAACCGGGTTCGGGGGGGCTAGGTTGGGAAGCTTTCTTT.

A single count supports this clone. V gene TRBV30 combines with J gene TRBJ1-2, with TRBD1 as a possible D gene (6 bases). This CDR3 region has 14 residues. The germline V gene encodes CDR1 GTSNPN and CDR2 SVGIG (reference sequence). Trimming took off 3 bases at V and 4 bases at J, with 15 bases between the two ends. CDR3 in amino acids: CAWSPRGHGYGYTF. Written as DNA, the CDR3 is TGTGCCTGGAGCCCCCGGGGGCACGGCTATGGCTACACCTTC.

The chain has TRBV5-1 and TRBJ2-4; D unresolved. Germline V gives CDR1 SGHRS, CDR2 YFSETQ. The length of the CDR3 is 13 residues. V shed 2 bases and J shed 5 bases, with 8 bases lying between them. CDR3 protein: CASSFPGENIQYF. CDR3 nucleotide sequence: TGCGCCAGCAGCTTCCCAGGTGAAAACATTCAGTACTTC.

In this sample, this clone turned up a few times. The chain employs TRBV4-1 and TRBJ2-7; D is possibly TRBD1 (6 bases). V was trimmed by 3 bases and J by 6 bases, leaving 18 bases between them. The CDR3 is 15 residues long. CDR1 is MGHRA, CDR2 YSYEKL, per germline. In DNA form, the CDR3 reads TGCGCCAGCAGCCAGGGACATCTATTCGTCGGCGAGCAGTACTTC. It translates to CASSQGHLFVGEQYF.

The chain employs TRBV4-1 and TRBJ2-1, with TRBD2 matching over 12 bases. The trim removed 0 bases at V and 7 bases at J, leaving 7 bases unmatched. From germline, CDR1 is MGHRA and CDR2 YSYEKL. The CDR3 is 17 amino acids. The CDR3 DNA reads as TGCGCCAGCAGCCAAGATTTCGTACTAGCGGGGGGAAATGAGCAGTTCTTC. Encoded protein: CASSQDFVLAGGNEQFF.

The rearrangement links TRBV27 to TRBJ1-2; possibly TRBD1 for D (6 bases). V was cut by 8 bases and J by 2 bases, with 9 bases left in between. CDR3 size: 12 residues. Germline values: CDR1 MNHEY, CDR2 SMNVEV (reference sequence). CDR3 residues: CASATGNYGYTF. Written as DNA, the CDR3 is TGTGCCAGCGCAACAGGGAACTATGGCTACACCTTC.

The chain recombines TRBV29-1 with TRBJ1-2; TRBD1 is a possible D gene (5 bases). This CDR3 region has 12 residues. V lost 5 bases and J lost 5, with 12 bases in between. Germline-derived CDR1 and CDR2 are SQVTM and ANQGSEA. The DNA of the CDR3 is TGCAGCGTTCCTAAGGGGAAATATGGCTACACCTTC. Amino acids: CSVPKGKYGYTF.

This chain's CDR3 is CATRGVSTDTQYF. The DNA for the CDR3 is TGTGCCACCAGGGGGGTTAGCACAGATACGCAGTATTTT. The chain employs TRBV10-3 and TRBJ2-3, with D possibly TRBD1 on 7 matching bases. V lost 10 bases and J 0 bases, leaving 11 bases between the germline ends. Germline assignment: CDR1 ENHRY and CDR2 SYGVKD. This CDR3 has 13 residues.

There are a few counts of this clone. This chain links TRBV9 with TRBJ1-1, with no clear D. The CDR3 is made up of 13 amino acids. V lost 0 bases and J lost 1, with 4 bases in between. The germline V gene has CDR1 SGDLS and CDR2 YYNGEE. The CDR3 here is CASSVGPNTEAFF. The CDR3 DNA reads TGTGCCAGCAGCGTAGGGCCGAACACTGAAGCTTTCTTT.

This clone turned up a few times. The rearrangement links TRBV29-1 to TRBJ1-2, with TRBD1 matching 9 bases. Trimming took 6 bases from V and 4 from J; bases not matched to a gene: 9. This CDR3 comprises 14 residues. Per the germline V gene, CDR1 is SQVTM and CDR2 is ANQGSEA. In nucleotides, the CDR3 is TGCAGCGTCGATACAGGGGGCATTACCTATGGCTACACCTTC. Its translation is CSVDTGGITYGYTF. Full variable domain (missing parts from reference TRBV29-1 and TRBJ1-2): SAVISQKPSRDICQRGTSLTIQCQVDSQVTMMFWYRQQPGQSLTLIATANQGSEATYESGFVIDKFPISRPNLTFSTLTVSNMSPEDSSIYLCSVDTGGITYGYTFGSGTRLTVV.

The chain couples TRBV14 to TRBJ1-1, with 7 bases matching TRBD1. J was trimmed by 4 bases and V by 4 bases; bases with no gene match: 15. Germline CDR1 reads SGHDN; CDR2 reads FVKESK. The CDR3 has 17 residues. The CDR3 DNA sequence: TGTGCCAGCAGCCCGAGGGACAGCCCAATTTGGGTCACTGAAGCTTTCTTT. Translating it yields CASSPRDSPIWVTEAFF.

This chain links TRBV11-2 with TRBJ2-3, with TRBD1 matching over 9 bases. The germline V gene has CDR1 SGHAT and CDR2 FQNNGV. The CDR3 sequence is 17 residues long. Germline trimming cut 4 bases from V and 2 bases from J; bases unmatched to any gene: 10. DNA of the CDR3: TGTGCCAGCAGCTCCACCGGGACAGGGATCCCCACAGATACGCAGTATTTT. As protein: CASSSTGTGIPTDTQYF.

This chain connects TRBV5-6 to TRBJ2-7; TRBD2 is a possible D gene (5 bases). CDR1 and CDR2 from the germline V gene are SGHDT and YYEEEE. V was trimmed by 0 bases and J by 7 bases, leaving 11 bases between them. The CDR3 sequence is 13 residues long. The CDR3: CASSLVRGREQYF. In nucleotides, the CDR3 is TGTGCCAGCAGCTTGGTTAGAGGGCGGGAGCAGTACTTC.

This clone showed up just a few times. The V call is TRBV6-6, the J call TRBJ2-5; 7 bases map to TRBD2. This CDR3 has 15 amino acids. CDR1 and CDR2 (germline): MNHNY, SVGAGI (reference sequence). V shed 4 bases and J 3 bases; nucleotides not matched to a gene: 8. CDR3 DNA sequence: TGTGCCAGCAGTTGGCTTCGGGGGGAGAAAGAGACCCAGTACTTC. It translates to CASSWLRGEKETQYF.

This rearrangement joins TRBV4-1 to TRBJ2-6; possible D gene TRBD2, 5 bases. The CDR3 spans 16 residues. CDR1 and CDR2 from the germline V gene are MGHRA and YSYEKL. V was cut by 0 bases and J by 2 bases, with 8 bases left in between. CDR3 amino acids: CASSQDEGAGANVLTF. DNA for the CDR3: TGCGCCAGCAGCCAAGATGAGGGAGCTGGGGCCAACGTCCTGACTTTC.

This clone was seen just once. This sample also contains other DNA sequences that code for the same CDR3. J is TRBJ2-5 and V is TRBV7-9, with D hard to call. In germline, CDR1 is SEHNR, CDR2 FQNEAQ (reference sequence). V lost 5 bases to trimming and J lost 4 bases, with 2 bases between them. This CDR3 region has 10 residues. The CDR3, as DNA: TGTGCCAGCAGCCGAGAGACCCAGTACTTC. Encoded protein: CASSRETQYF.

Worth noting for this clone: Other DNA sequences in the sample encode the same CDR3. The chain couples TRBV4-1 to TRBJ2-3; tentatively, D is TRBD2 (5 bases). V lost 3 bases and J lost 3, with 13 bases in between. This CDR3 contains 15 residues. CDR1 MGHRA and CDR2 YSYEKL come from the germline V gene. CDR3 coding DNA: TGCGCCAGCAGCCAGGGAGCGGTAGGAACAGATACGCAGTATTTT. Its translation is CASSQGAVGTDTQYF.

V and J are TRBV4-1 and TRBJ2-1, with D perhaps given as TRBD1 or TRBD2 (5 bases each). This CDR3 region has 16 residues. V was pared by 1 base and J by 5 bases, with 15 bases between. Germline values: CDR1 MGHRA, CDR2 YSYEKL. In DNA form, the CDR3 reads TGCGCCAGCAGCCAAGCGATCCCCGGGGCGGACAATGAGCAGTTCTTC. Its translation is CASSQAIPGADNEQFF.

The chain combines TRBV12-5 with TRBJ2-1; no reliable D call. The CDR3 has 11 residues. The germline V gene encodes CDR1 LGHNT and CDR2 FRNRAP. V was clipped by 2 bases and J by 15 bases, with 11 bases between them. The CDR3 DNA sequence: TGTGCTAGTGGTTTGTATAGTGATCTGTTCTTC. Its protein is CASGLYSDLFF.

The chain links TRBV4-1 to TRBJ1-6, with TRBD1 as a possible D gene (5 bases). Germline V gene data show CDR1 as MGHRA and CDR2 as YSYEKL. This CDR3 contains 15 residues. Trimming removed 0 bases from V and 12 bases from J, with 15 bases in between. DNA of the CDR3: TGCGCCAGCAGCCAAGAAAAGGCGAGGGGCCGACCCCTCCACTTT. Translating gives CASSQEKARGRPLHF.

CDR3 sequence (DNA): TGTGCCAGCAGTAGGACGGGATTGGGTGAAAAACTGTTTTTT. Amino acid sequence: CASSRTGLGEKLFF. The J gene is TRBJ1-4, the V gene TRBV27; no clear D. Germline CDR1 MNHEY, CDR2 SMNVEV (reference sequence). The V end lost 5 bases, the J end lost 7 bases, and 14 bases lay between the germline ends. The CDR3 is made up of 14 amino acids.

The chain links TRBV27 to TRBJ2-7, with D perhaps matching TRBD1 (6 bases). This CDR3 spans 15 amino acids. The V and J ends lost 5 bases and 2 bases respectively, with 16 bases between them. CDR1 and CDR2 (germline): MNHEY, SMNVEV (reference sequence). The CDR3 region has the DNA TGTGCCAGCAGTCCTTCCCAGGGGCCGGCCTACGAGCAGTACTTC. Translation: CASSPSQGPAYEQYF.

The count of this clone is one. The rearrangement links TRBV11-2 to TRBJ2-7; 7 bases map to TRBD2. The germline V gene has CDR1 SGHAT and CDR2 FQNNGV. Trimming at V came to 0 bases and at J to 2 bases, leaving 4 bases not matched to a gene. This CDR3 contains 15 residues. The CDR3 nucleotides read TGTGCCAGCAGCTTAGAATCGGGGGGAACCTACGAGCAGTACTTC. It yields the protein CASSLESGGTYEQYF.

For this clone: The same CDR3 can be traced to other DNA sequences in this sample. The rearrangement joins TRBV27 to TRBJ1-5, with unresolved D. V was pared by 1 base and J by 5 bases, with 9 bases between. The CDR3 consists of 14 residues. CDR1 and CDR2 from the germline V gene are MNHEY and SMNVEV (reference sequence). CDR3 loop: CASSLFTGDQPQHF. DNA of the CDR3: TGTGCCAGCAGTTTATTTACGGGCGATCAGCCCCAGCATTTT.

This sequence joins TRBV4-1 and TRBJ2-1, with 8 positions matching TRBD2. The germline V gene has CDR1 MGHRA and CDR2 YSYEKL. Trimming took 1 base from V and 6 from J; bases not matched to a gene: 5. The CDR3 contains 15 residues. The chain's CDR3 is CASSQVASGLNEQFF. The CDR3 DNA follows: TGCGCCAGCAGCCAAGTCGCTAGCGGGCTCAATGAGCAGTTCTTC.

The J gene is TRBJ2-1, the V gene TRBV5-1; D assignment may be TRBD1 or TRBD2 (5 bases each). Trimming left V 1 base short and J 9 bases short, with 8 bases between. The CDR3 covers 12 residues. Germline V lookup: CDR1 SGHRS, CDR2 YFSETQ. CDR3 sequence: CASSLMGVEQFF. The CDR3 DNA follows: TGCGCCAGCAGCTTGATGGGGGTTGAGCAGTTCTTC.

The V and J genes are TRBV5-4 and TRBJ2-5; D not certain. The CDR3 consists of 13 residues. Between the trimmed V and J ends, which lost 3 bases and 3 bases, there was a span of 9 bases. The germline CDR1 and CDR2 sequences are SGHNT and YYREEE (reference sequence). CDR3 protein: CASSSAGKETQYF. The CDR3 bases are TGTGCCAGCAGCTCGGCAGGAAAAGAGACCCAGTACTTC.

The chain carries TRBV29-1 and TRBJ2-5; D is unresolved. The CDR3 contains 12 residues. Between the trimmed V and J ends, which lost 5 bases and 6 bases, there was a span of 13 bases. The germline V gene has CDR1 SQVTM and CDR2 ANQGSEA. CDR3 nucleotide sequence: TGCAGCGTTCTAGTGGGTCGGAAGACCCAGTACTTC. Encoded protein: CSVLVGRKTQYF.

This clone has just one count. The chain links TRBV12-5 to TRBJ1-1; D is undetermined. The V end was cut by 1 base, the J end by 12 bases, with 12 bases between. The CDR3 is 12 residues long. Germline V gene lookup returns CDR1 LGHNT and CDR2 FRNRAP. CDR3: CASGLGWKVPFF. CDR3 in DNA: TGTGCTAGTGGTTTGGGGTGGAAGGTGCCTTTCTTT. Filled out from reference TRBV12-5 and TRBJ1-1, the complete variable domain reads DARVTQTPRHKVTEMGQEVTMRCQPILGHNTVFWYRQTMMQGLELLAYFRNRAPLDDSGMPKDRFSAEMPDATLATLKIQPSEPRDSAVYFCASGLGWKVPFFGQGTRLTVV.